This T cell receptor (beta chain) was found in a study of T cell repertoires in cytomegalovirus infection. Study background: Public TCR beta signatures were indicative of both CMV infection and a matching HLA type.

Study observations and caveats: HLA-C-restricted TCR beta clonotypes specific for CMV led the ex vivo response. Of the TCR beta families, the public ones yielded a cumulative frequency that identified carriers of CMV plus the relevant HLA.

From the reads, TCRdb called clonotypes with MiXCR, one entry per CDR3 protein. The table lists some 440,000 distinct CDR3 sequences, approximately 33% of them singletons. This clonotype was seen a few times. Its matching antigen is unknown. The CDR3 sequence is 12 residues long. Germline CDR1 reads MNHEY; CDR2 reads SMNVEV (reference sequence). The V and J ends lost 4 bases and 4 bases respectively, with 8 bases between them. V and J are TRBV27 and TRBJ2-7, with D maybe TRBD1 (6 bases). The clonotype comes from a human donor in good health (CMV status not recorded). Some clones in this sample may be carry-over from other donors' samples. The source material was PBMCs. CDR3 residues: CASSSGQYEQYF. The CDR3 DNA reads as TGTGCCAGCAGTTCCGGACAGTACGAGCAGTACTTC.